This TCR beta chain stems from a study of a mutant IDH1 vaccine in newly diagnosed glioma. At the level of the study: Treatment recipients were about 62% male and about 40% female, and their mean age was about 39 years. Most had both radiotherapy and temozolomide beforehand; others had only one.

The V end lost 0 bases, the J end lost 1 base, and 9 bases lay between the germline ends. This CDR3 is built from 14 residues. The germline gives CDR1 SQVTM, CDR2 ANQGSEA. On this clone itself: Its antigen is currently unknown.

Time point: week 11, during vaccination. Doses comprised 300 ug of mutant IDH1 20-mer peptide each, plus topical imiquimod. The donor cohort comprised cases of new WHO grade 3 or 4 IDH1-mutant, ATRX-lost astrocytoma. Clones were sequenced by immunoSEQ multiplex PCR, and TCRdb holds only the in-frame ones, with some missing. The data show about 35,000 clones, approximately 80% seen once. The chain uses TRBV29-1 and TRBJ2-5; D is undetermined. The clonotype originates from a young woman with glioma. Some clones in this sample may be carry-over from other donors' samples. The input for sequencing was peripheral blood mononuclear cells (PBMCs), taken from a glioma patient whose treatment included an IDH1 peptide vaccine. This CDR3 is CSVEDPDGQETQYF. CDR3 sequence (DNA): TGCAGCGTTGAAGATCCCGACGGCCAAGAGACCCAGTACTTC. The complete variable domain, with remaining parts taken from reference TRBV29-1 and TRBJ2-5, reads SAVISQKPSRDICQRGTSLTIQCQVDSQVTMMFWYRQQPGQSLTLIATANQGSEATYESGFVIDKFPISRPNLTFSTLTVSNMSPEDSSIYLCSVEDPDGQETQYFGPGTRLLVL.